The 31 T cell receptor beta chains listed next were all sequenced from one sample in a study of shared clonotypes between healthy human individuals. Here immunoSEQ multiplex PCR was the method, and the copy in TCRdb shows in-frame clones only, minus some. The sample yields 2,100,000 or so clones, 95% seen once. The sequenced sample was naive CD4+ T cells sorted from blood. Subset given: CD45RA+ positively selected. These receptors came from a man younger than 30 in good health.

The chain joins TRBV5-4 to TRBJ1-2, with 9 bases that match TRBD1. Germline V gene sequence: CDR1 SGHNT, CDR2 YYREEE (reference sequence). The CDR3 sequence is 13 residues long. V shed 0 bases, J shed 7 bases, and the junction held 1 base outside the gene matches. This CDR3 is CASSLATGGGYTF. The CDR3 coding sequence is TGTGCCAGCAGCTTGGCGACAGGGGGTGGCTACACCTTC.

V usage is TRBV18 and J usage is TRBJ1-6; D gene uncertain. Germline V gene data show CDR1 as KGHSH and CDR2 as LQKENI. The length of the CDR3 is 14 residues. Trimming took off 3 bases at V and 6 bases at J, with 9 bases between the two ends. The chain's CDR3 is CASSPSTINSPLHF. Here the CDR3 DNA reads TGTGCCAGCTCACCTAGTACAATTAATTCACCCCTCCACTTT.

This chain joins TRBV5-1 and TRBJ2-1; tentatively, D is TRBD2 (5 bases). The CDR3 has 15 residues. Trimming took 4 bases from V and 0 from J, leaving 11 bases between them. Germline loops: CDR1 SGHRS, CDR2 YFSETQ. The CDR3 DNA reads TGCGCCAGCAGCAACTTAGCGAGCTCCTACAATGAGCAGTTCTTC. This gives the protein CASSNLASSYNEQFF.

The chain uses TRBV30 and TRBJ1-2; 7 bases match TRBD1. Germline loops: CDR1 GTSNPN, CDR2 SVGIG (reference sequence). The V gene end was trimmed by 1 base and the J gene end by 8 bases; junction bases not matched to a gene: 10. The CDR3 consists of 14 residues. The CDR3 DNA follows: TGTGCCTGGAGTGATGGAAAGGGGGCTCGAGGCTACACCTTC. This sequence encodes CAWSDGKGARGYTF. Together with reference TRBV30 and TRBJ1-2, the CDR3 gives the full variable domain: SQTIHQWPATLVQPVGSPLSLECTVEGTSNPNLYWYRQAAGRGLQLLFYSVGIGQISSEVPQNLSASRPQDRQFILSSKKLLLSDSGFYLCAWSDGKGARGYTFGSGTRLTVV.

This clone appeared a single time. The chain has TRBV19 and TRBJ1-5; D is perhaps TRBD1 (5 bases). This CDR3 region has 16 residues. CDR1 is LNHDA, CDR2 SQIVND, per germline (reference sequence). With 3 bases removed from V and 2 bases from J, the gap between germline ends came to 14 bases. The CDR3 sequence is CASSMTGRRGNQPQHF. The CDR3 DNA sequence: TGTGCCAGTAGTATGACGGGGCGCAGGGGCAATCAGCCCCAGCATTTT. The full variable domain, rest sourced from reference TRBV19 and TRBJ1-5, is DGGITQSPKYLFRKEGQNVTLSCEQNLNHDAMYWYRQDPGQGLRLIYYSQIVNDFQKGDIAEGYSVSREKKESFPLTVTSAQKNPTAFYLCASSMTGRRGNQPQHFGDGTRLSIL.

As regards this clone: A much larger clone sits a single nucleotide away, making a read error possible. The chain joins TRBV7-6 to TRBJ2-5; no reliable D call. With 5 bases removed from V and 1 base from J, the gap between germline ends came to 2 bases. Germline V gene sequence: CDR1 SGHVS, CDR2 FNYEAQ. The CDR3 extends over 11 amino acids. CDR3 sequence reads: CASSIQETQYF. CDR3 DNA sequence: TGTGCCAGCAGCATCCAAGAGACCCAGTACTTC.

This sequence joins TRBV7-9 and TRBJ2-5; TRBD2 matches at 7 bases. The CDR3 has 17 residues. Trimming took 5 bases from V and 5 from J; bases not matched to a gene: 17. Germline V gene lookup returns CDR1 SEHNR and CDR2 FQNEAQ (reference sequence). The CDR3 nucleotides read TGTGCCAGCAGCCCAAATCGGCGGGAGAAGGTTTTGGAGACCCAGTACTTC. It encodes CASSPNRREKVLETQYF.

This clone was detected only a few times. V and J are TRBV7-9 and TRBJ1-3, with D maybe TRBD1 (5 bases). This CDR3 is built from 15 residues. Trimming took off 4 bases at V and 3 bases at J, with 13 bases between the two ends. CDR1 and CDR2 (germline): SEHNR, FQNEAQ (reference sequence). In nucleotides, the CDR3 is TGTGCCAGCAGCTCCGACAGCTACCGTGGAAACACCATATATTTT. Translation gives CASSSDSYRGNTIYF.

This chain links TRBV11-3 with TRBJ2-1, with TRBD1 matching 7 bases. The CDR3 sequence is 13 residues long. J lost 8 bases, V lost 7 bases, and 8 bases had no gene match. The germline gives CDR1 SGHNT, CDR2 YENEEA. CDR3 protein: CASNPEGAYEQFF. CDR3 DNA: TGTGCCAGCAACCCAGAGGGGGCCTATGAGCAGTTCTTC.

Comment on this clone: The identical CDR3 is also encoded by other nucleotide sequences in the sample. The chain employs TRBV5-1 and TRBJ1-1, with D tentatively TRBD1 (5 bases). V lost 1 base and J 4 bases, leaving 11 bases between the germline ends. CDR1 is SGHRS and CDR2 is YFSETQ in the germline V gene. The CDR3 contains 14 residues. The CDR3 reads CASSLQGDATEAFF. Here the CDR3 DNA reads TGCGCCAGCAGCTTGCAGGGTGATGCCACTGAAGCTTTCTTT.

The CDR3 reads CASSRGSANTDTQYF. CDR3 DNA: TGTGCCAGCAGTAGGGGTAGCGCCAACACAGATACGCAGTATTTT. This chain links TRBV2 with TRBJ2-3; D is perhaps TRBD1 or TRBD2 (5 bases each). Germline V gives CDR1 SNHLY, CDR2 FYNNEI. The V end lost 5 bases, the J end lost 2 bases, and 14 bases lay between the germline ends. The CDR3 runs 15 residues.

V and J are TRBV6-1 and TRBJ2-7; 9 bases align to TRBD2. CDR1 is MNHNS, CDR2 SASEGT, per germline. The CDR3 spans 17 residues. After removal of 0 bases from V and 2 bases from J, the junction contained 8 bases not matched to a gene. In DNA form, the CDR3 reads TGTGCCAGCAGTGAAGCGCGATCCGGCGGGGGGGCCTACGAGCAGTACTTC. This gives the protein CASSEARSGGGAYEQYF.

V usage is TRBV6-5 and J usage is TRBJ2-7, with D hard to call. The CDR3 contains 14 residues. The V and J ends lost 0 bases and 6 bases respectively, with 12 bases between them. Germline CDR1 and CDR2: MNHEY and SVGAGI. CDR3 region: CASSYSHFGLEQYF. CDR3 bases: TGTGCCAGCAGTTACTCCCATTTCGGGCTCGAGCAGTACTTC.

The chain employs TRBV7-8 and TRBJ1-1, with D possibly matching TRBD1 (6 bases). The ends were cut back, 2 bases at V and 5 bases at J, with 12 bases in the middle. CDR1 and CDR2 (germline): SGHVS, FQNEAQ. The CDR3 sequence is 14 residues long. The CDR3 reads CASSLSGGGTEAFF. The CDR3 coding sequence is TGTGCCAGCAGCTTATCGGGGGGCGGGACTGAAGCTTTCTTT. Full variable domain (remainder filled in from reference TRBV7-8 and TRBJ1-1): GAGVSQSPRYKVAKRGQDVALRCDPISGHVSLFWYQQALGQGPEFLTYFQNEAQLDKSGLPSDRFFAERPEGSVSTLKIQRTQQEDSAVYLCASSLSGGGTEAFFGQGTRLTVV.

The chain uses TRBV27 and TRBJ2-1; TRBD2 agrees at 13 bases. The V gene's germline CDR1 is MNHEY and CDR2 SMNVEV (reference sequence). V lost 3 bases and J lost 8; bases outside the gene matches: 16. This CDR3 is 19 amino acids long. The CDR3 region has the DNA TGTGCCAGCAGTTTTTTTAGGACTAGCGGGAGCCTCAATCCCCATGAGCAGTTCTTC. Protein product: CASSFFRTSGSLNPHEQFF.

This rearrangement joins TRBV7-9 to TRBJ2-7; D might be TRBD2 (6 bases). Trimming shortened V by 2 bases and J by 4 bases, and 12 bases separated the two germline ends. The CDR3 has 14 residues. Germline assignment: CDR1 SEHNR and CDR2 FQNEAQ (reference sequence). The CDR3 here is CASSLTGVGYEQYF. As DNA, the CDR3 is TGTGCCAGCAGCTTAACGGGAGTGGGATACGAGCAGTACTTC.

Worth noting for this clone: The same CDR3 also results from other DNA sequences found in this sample. The rearrangement uses TRBV5-1 and TRBJ2-7; no clear D gene. Deletions cut 0 bases from V and 3 bases from J, with 7 bases between. Germline CDR1 reads SGHRS; CDR2 reads YFSETQ. The CDR3 is 13 amino acids. In nucleotides, the CDR3 is TGCGCCAGCAGCTTGGACAGTTACTACGAGCAGTACTTC. This gives the protein CASSLDSYYEQYF.

This chain joins TRBV27 and TRBJ2-7, with D possibly TRBD1 on 6 matching bases. Trimming removed 6 bases at V and 2 bases at J, with 29 bases between. The CDR3 extends over 19 amino acids. CDR1 is MNHEY and CDR2 is SMNVEV in the germline V gene (reference sequence). Written as DNA, the CDR3 is TGTGCCAGCAGACCTTTAAATCAGACAGGTCTTCGTACGCCCTACGAGCAGTACTTC. Encoded protein: CASRPLNQTGLRTPYEQYF.

This clone was counted a single time. The chain links TRBV25-1 to TRBJ1-6; 10 bases are a match to TRBD1. V lost 6 bases, J lost 7 bases, and 6 bases stayed unmatched. The CDR3 sequence is 15 residues long. Germline loops: CDR1 MGHDK, CDR2 SYGVNS. CDR3 in DNA: TGTGCCAGCAGGGGACAGGGGCTAGGGAATTCACCCCTCCACTTT. Protein sequence: CASRGQGLGNSPLHF.

The chain carries TRBV11-2 and TRBJ1-1; TRBD1 might be the D (6 bases). This CDR3 region has 19 residues. Trimming removed 1 base from V and 0 bases from J, with 21 bases in between. CDR1 SGHAT and CDR2 FQNNGV come from the germline V gene. The CDR3 sequence: CASSLADRRVSIVNTEAFF. The CDR3 DNA sequence: TGTGCCAGCAGCTTAGCCGACAGGAGGGTTTCTATAGTGAACACTGAAGCTTTCTTT.

The chain links TRBV6-1 to TRBJ1-5, with D possibly matching TRBD1 (5 bases). This CDR3 contains 15 residues. Germline V gene data show CDR1 as MNHNS and CDR2 as SASEGT. V was clipped by 7 bases and J by 2 bases, with 15 bases between them. CDR3 nucleotides: TGTGCCAGCATTAGAAGAGGGGAGGGCAATCAGCCCCAGCATTTT. This translates into CASIRRGEGNQPQHF.

V and J are TRBV7-6 and TRBJ1-1; no clear D gene. The V gene's germline CDR1 is SGHVS and CDR2 FNYEAQ. This CDR3 comprises 15 residues. V was shortened by 5 bases and J by 4 bases, with 17 bases between the two germline ends. The CDR3 DNA is TGTGCCAGCAGCCCCCTCGGGAAGGGATCCACTGAAGCTTTCTTT. This gives the protein CASSPLGKGSTEAFF.

This clone was counted once. The gene calls are TRBV5-1 and TRBJ2-3; no clear D gene. Germline V gene sequence: CDR1 SGHRS, CDR2 YFSETQ. CDR3 length equals 14 residues. The V end lost 0 bases, the J end lost 8 bases, and 13 bases lay between the germline ends. The CDR3 coding sequence is TGCGCCAGCAGCTTGGAATATGAGGTCGGTACGCAGTATTTT. The encoded protein is CASSLEYEVGTQYF.

The V gene is TRBV7-2, the J gene TRBJ2-7; D remains unclear. CDR3 length: 15 amino acids. V lost 5 bases, J lost 0 bases, and 14 bases lay in between. The germline gives CDR1 SGHTA, CDR2 FQGNSA. The CDR3 DNA reads as TGTGCCAGCAGCACCACTACCAACCCCTCCTACGAGCAGTACTTC. It specifies CASSTTTNPSYEQYF.

This sequence joins TRBV2 and TRBJ2-5; unclear D gene. Germline V lookup: CDR1 SNHLY, CDR2 FYNNEI. The CDR3 consists of 13 residues. V was shortened by 5 bases and J by 5 bases, with 12 bases between the two germline ends. CDR3 sequence reads: CASSRVGPETQYF. The CDR3 DNA sequence: TGTGCCAGCAGTAGGGTGGGCCCGGAGACCCAGTACTTC.

V and J are TRBV11-3 and TRBJ2-2; possible D gene TRBD2, 5 bases. V lost 4 bases to trimming and J lost 0 bases, with 9 bases between them. Germline V gene data show CDR1 as SGHNT and CDR2 as YENEEA. This CDR3 region has 15 residues. CDR3 residues: CASSSGVSNTGELFF. The DNA for the CDR3 is TGTGCCAGCAGCTCCGGGGTATCGAACACCGGGGAGCTGTTTTTT. The full variable domain, with the rest looked up from reference TRBV11-3 and TRBJ2-2, is EAGVVQSPRYKIIEKKQPVAFWCNPISGHNTLYWYLQNLGQGPELLIRYENEEAVDDSQLPKDRFSAERLKGVDSTLKIQPAELGDSAVYLCASSSGVSNTGELFFGEGSRLTVL.

The chain combines TRBV10-3 with TRBJ2-2; 10 nucleotides line up with TRBD1. This CDR3 has 14 amino acids. CDR1 and CDR2 from the germline V gene are ENHRY and SYGVKD. V trimming: 6 bases; J trimming: 7 bases; junction bases outside the gene matches: 5. The CDR3 nucleotides are TGTGCCATCAGGCGACAGGGGGCTGGCGGGGAGCTGTTTTTT. Its protein product is CAIRRQGAGGELFF.

V usage is TRBV9 and J usage is TRBJ2-5; D possibly corresponds to TRBD1 (5 bases). Germline CDR1 SGDLS, CDR2 YYNGEE. There are 14 residues in the CDR3. Trimming removed 4 bases at V and 2 bases at J, with 12 bases between. The CDR3 DNA reads TGTGCCAGCAGCATAGGACACCTACAAGAGACCCAGTACTTC. It translates to CASSIGHLQETQYF.

This sequence joins TRBV11-1 and TRBJ2-2; 8 bases map to TRBD2. CDR1 and CDR2 from the germline V gene are SGHAT and FQDESV (reference sequence). The V and J ends lost 2 bases and 0 bases, in that order; junction bases with no gene match: 8. CDR3 length equals 18 residues. CDR3 sequence reads: CASSLPGGEVANTGELFF. The DNA for the CDR3 is TGTGCCAGCAGCTTACCGGGGGGGGAGGTCGCGAACACCGGGGAGCTGTTTTTT. Combining the CDR3 with reference TRBV11-1 and TRBJ2-2 gives the whole variable domain EAEVAQSPRYKITEKSQAVAFWCDPISGHATLYWYRQILGQGPELLVQFQDESVVDDSQLPKDRFSAERLKGVDSTLKIQPAELGDSAMYLCASSLPGGEVANTGELFFGEGSRLTVL.

The V gene is TRBV4-2, the J gene TRBJ2-3; D is uncertain. Deletions cut 0 bases from V and 2 bases from J, with 3 bases between. Germline V gene data show CDR1 as LGHNA and CDR2 as YNFKEQ. The CDR3 has 13 residues. As DNA, the CDR3 is TGTGCCAGCAGCCAAGACTACACAGATACGCAGTATTTT. Translation gives CASSQDYTDTQYF.

V usage is TRBV6-1 and J usage is TRBJ1-1; D unresolved. The germline V gene encodes CDR1 MNHNS and CDR2 SASEGT. The CDR3 totals 13 residues. V was shortened by 0 bases and J by 4 bases, with 6 bases between the two germline ends. This CDR3 is CASSEARTTEAFF. The CDR3 coding sequence is TGTGCCAGCAGTGAAGCGAGGACCACTGAAGCTTTCTTT.